This is a list of T cell receptor beta chains from one sample in a study of OX40 agonist ivuxolimab in advanced cancers. The repertoire was sequenced with immunoSEQ multiplex PCR; TCRdb's copy has only in-frame clones and lacks some. The sample consists of approximately 62,000 clones, 70% to 90% of them appearing once. Material: CD4+ or CD8+ T cells sorted from blood, obtained in a trial of the OX40 agonist ivuxolimab. Receptors were obtained from an adult with an advanced solid tumor such as melanoma, head and neck, liver or kidney cancer. Both conserved end residues are part of each CDR3. D genes are given only for firm matches. Clone size appears in some rows only: once, few, many, or a class for an expanded clone.

D,size,V,J,CDR3,DNA
NA,NA,TRBV5-1,TRBJ2-2,CASRSGDSYGELFF,TGCGCCAGCAGATCCGGGGATAGTTACGGGGAGCTGTTTTTT
NA,once,TRBV6-1,TRBJ1-2,CASTDTVPSGYTF,TGTGCCAGCACCGACACAGTCCCATCCGGCTACACCTTC
TRBD1,NA,TRBV27,TRBJ1-6,CASSLGGDRGRRALHF,TGTGCCAGCTCCTTGGGGGGGGACAGGGGGCGAAGGGCCCTCCACTTT
TRBD2,NA,TRBV27,TRBJ2-3,CASRIEAGGPADTQYF,TGTGCCAGCAGGATAGAAGCGGGGGGGCCAGCAGATACGCAGTATTTT
TRBD1,NA,TRBV19,TRBJ1-1,CASSTTGTVAPMNTEAFF,TGTGCCAGTAGTACCACCGGGACAGTTGCCCCAATGAACACTGAAGCTTTCTTT
NA,NA,TRBV18,TRBJ2-7,CASSLRTDSYEQYF,TGTGCCAGCTCACTCCGGACCGACTCCTACGAGCAGTACTTC
NA,NA,TRBV28,TRBJ1-4,CASVGLRGEKLFF,TGTGCCAGCGTGGGCCTCCGGGGGGAAAAACTGTTTTTT
TRBD2,NA,TRBV2,TRBJ2-1,CASSPGGLPLGEQFF,TGTGCCAGCAGCCCGGGGGGACTCCCTCTCGGTGAGCAGTTCTTC
TRBD1,few,TRBV5-4,TRBJ2-3,CASSLDRGAGTDTQYF,TGTGCCAGCAGCTTGGACAGGGGAGCTGGCACAGATACGCAGTATTTT
NA,NA,TRBV2,TRBJ2-5,CASSAGYRGQETQYF,TGTGCCAGCAGCGCCGGGTATCGAGGCCAAGAGACCCAGTACTTC
NA,NA,TRBV10-1,TRBJ1-1,CASSEGLNTEAFF,TGCGCCAGCAGTGAGGGTCTGAACACTGAAGCTTTCTTT
TRBD2,NA,TRBV10-2,TRBJ2-5,CASAGTSRETQYF,TGCGCCAGCGCCGGGACTAGCAGAGAGACCCAGTACTTC
NA,NA,TRBV28,TRBJ1-1,CASNPQRNTEAFF,TGTGCCAGCAATCCTCAGCGGAACACTGAAGCTTTCTTT
TRBD2,NA,TRBV18,TRBJ2-1,CASSPGLAGVNEQFF,TGTGCCAGCTCACCCGGGCTAGCGGGGGTCAATGAGCAGTTCTTC
NA,NA,TRBV30,TRBJ1-2,CAWSGDSNYGYTF,TGTGCCTGGAGCGGGGACTCTAACTATGGCTACACCTTC
NA,NA,TRBV18,TRBJ1-5,CASSPIPEPQPQHF,TGTGCCAGCTCACCTATTCCGGAGCCCCAGCCCCAGCATTTT
TRBD1,NA,TRBV19,TRBJ1-4,CASSIWGTDEKLFF,TGTGCCAGTAGTATTTGGGGGACAGACGAAAAACTGTTTTTT
NA,NA,TRBV10-3,TRBJ2-1,CAISESSGGAPNEQFF,TGTGCCATCAGTGAGTCGAGTGGGGGCGCACCCAATGAGCAGTTCTTC
NA,NA,TRBV2,TRBJ1-1,CASSEANRAVTEAFF,TGTGCCAGCAGTGAAGCAAACAGGGCTGTCACTGAAGCTTTCTTT
TRBD2,NA,TRBV4-3,TRBJ2-3,CASSPTSGSTDAQYF,TGCGCCAGCAGCCCCACTAGCGGAAGCACAGATGCGCAGTATTTT
TRBD2,NA,TRBV30,TRBJ2-1,CAWSPTSGRATEQFF,TGTGCCTGGAGCCCCACTAGCGGGAGGGCCACTGAGCAGTTCTTC
NA,NA,TRBV7-3,TRBJ2-2,CASSDGLTGELFF,TGTGCCAGCAGCGACGGATTAACCGGGGAGCTGTTTTTT
NA,once,TRBV6-5,TRBJ2-1,CASRGGPGEQFF,TGTGCCAGCAGAGGAGGGCCAGGCGAGCAGTTCTTC
NA,NA,TRBV4-2,TRBJ2-6,CASSPLRGSGANVLTF,TGTGCCAGCAGCCCCCTCCGGGGGTCTGGGGCCAACGTCCTGACTTTC